The text below deals with one TCR beta chain. Its specificity is not known. In the PCR, 60 Vbeta and 13 Jbeta primers were used. Method: immunoSEQ multiplex PCR; TCRdb's copy keeps in-frame clones and lacks some. Of 200,000 to 250,000 clones in the sample, roughly 90% were seen once. The data originate from a study of cytomegalovirus exposure and HLA in healthy donors. The study's findings and limits: The availability of immune exposure information extended only to CMV serostatus. In an earlier analysis, most TCR beta V segments were productive about 87% or about 30% of the time. Associated with HLA alleles at 0.05 false discovery rate in a later analysis were 16,951 TCR beta sequences. Three CMV-associated chains were confirmed in vitro to be specific for CMV antigens.

Trimming stripped 0 bases from V and 3 bases from J, with 5 bases between. The CDR3 runs to 13 residues. Germline-derived CDR1 and CDR2 are SGHTA and FQGTGA. The chain carries TRBV7-3 and TRBJ2-5; unclear D gene. The receptor's source is a woman under 30 in good health and CMV-seronegative. The sequenced sample consisted of PBMCs. CDR3 sequence reads: CASSLTPEETQYF. In DNA, the CDR3 is TGTGCCAGCAGCTTAACTCCCGAAGAGACCCAGTACTTC.